This record looks at one T cell receptor (beta chain) sequence and its context. This sample is drawn from a study of blood T cell repertoires in COVID-19. Across the study: Acute and convalescent COVID-19 specimens originated in the United States, Italy and Spain. From T cells, B-cell-depleted T cells, or PBMCs came the material, which was cDNA or gDNA.

Source study methods: Amplification of reference gene primers was used by the study to estimate nucleated cell counts. TCRdb's copy holds only in-frame clones and misses some; the assay was immunoSEQ multiplex PCR. V, J and clone size were drawn from that table, and D and trimming were deduced from the DNA. Here the sample spans a few hundred thousand clones, about 83% being singletons. Germline V lookup: CDR1 SNHLY, CDR2 FYNNEI. After removal of 0 bases from V and 1 base from J, the junction contained 7 bases not matched to a gene. The CDR3 is 18 amino acids. The TCR sequence derives from a man older than 75 with acute or convalescent COVID-19. The genes are TRBV2 and TRBJ2-2; 8 bases fit TRBD2. Sequenced: peripheral blood. CDR3 bases: TGTGCCAGCAGTGAAGCGCTTCTGGCGGGGGGGAACACCGGGGAGCTGTTTTTT. This codes for CASSEALLAGGNTGELFF.